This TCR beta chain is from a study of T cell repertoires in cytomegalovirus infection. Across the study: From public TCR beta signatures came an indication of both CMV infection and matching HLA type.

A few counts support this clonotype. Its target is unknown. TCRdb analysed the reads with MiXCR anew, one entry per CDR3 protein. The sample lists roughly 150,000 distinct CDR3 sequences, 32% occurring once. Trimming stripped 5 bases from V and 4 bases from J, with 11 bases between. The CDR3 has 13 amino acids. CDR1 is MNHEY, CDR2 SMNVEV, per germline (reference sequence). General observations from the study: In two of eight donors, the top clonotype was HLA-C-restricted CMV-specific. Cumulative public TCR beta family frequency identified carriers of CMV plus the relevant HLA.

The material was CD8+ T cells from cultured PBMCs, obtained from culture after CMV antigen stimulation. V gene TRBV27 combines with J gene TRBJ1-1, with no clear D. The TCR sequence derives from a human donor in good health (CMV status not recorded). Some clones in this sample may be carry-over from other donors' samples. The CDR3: CASSHQLGTEAFF. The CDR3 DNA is TGTGCCAGCAGTCATCAGCTGGGCACTGAAGCTTTCTTT.